Reported below is one T cell receptor beta chain. How the authors handled the data: How many nucleated cells were present was estimated from reference gene primer amplification. Profiled with immunoSEQ multiplex PCR; TCRdb holds only in-frame clones, not every one. The D gene and trimming were derived from the DNA, and the V and J assignments and clone size from that table. Altogether 90,000 to 120,000 clones are present, about 93% being singletons, with the ten largest covering more than 0.9%. This specimen comes from a study of blood T cell repertoires in COVID-19. Study details: Acute-phase and convalescent COVID-19 samples originated in the United States, Italy and Spain. The analysed material was cDNA or gDNA that came from T cells, B-cell-depleted T cells, or PBMCs.

This sequence was found in a woman in her 30s with acute or convalescent COVID-19. Sequences were obtained from peripheral blood.

The CDR3 DNA is TGTGCCAGCAGCGTGGAGTGGGATTCACCCCTCCACTTT. Translation gives CASSVEWDSPLHF. The chain recombines TRBV9 with TRBJ1-6; D unclear. This CDR3 region has 13 residues. Germline loops: CDR1 SGDLS, CDR2 YYNGEE. V shed 2 bases and J shed 8 bases, with 8 bases lying between them.